The 5 T cell receptor beta chains listed next were all sequenced from one sample in a study of cytomegalovirus exposure and HLA in healthy donors. The repertoire was sequenced with immunoSEQ multiplex PCR; TCRdb's copy has only in-frame clones and lacks some. The profile shows roughly 180,000 clones, roughly 86% of them singletons. Source material: PBMCs. These receptors were obtained from a man aged 25 to 40 in good health and CMV-seropositive.

The J gene is TRBJ2-7, the V gene TRBV29-1, with D tentatively TRBD1 (6 bases). V was clipped by 6 bases and J by 0 bases, with 12 bases between them. Per the germline V gene, CDR1 is SQVTM and CDR2 is ANQGSEA. This CDR3 has 13 residues. CDR3 in amino acids: CSVLTGISYEQYF. The CDR3 nucleotides read TGCAGCGTCTTGACAGGAATCTCCTACGAGCAGTACTTC.

The CDR3 is CASSRVAASYNEQFF. The CDR3 DNA follows: TGTGCCAGCAGTAGGGTGGCGGCGTCCTACAATGAGCAGTTCTTC. The J gene is TRBJ2-1, the V gene TRBV27; no reliable D call. The V gene's germline CDR1 is MNHEY and CDR2 SMNVEV (reference sequence). The ends were cut back, 5 bases at V and 1 base at J, with 12 bases in the middle. The CDR3 consists of 15 residues.

The rearrangement joins TRBV19 to TRBJ1-1, with 10 bases identical to TRBD1. The CDR3 contains 17 residues. The V segment lost 3 bases and the J segment 10 bases; nucleotides outside the gene matches: 17. Per germline, CDR1 LNHDA and CDR2 SQIVND (reference sequence). In DNA, the CDR3 is TGTGCCAGTAGTATGGGGACAGGGGCCGAGCTAGGCCTCGGAGCTTTCTTT. Its protein product is CASSMGTGAELGLGAFF.

This chain links TRBV4-1 with TRBJ2-7; unclear D gene. The V end lost 4 bases, the J end lost 6 bases, and 13 bases lay between the germline ends. CDR3 length: 13 residues. Per the germline V gene, CDR1 is MGHRA and CDR2 is YSYEKL. The CDR3 sequence: CASSPDPRSEQYF. As DNA, the CDR3 is TGCGCCAGCAGCCCGGACCCGAGGAGCGAGCAGTACTTC.

This chain links TRBV4-3 with TRBJ1-1, with TRBD1 matching 9 bases. The J segment lost 7 bases and the V segment lost 3 bases, leaving 6 bases of the junction unmatched. Germline assignment: CDR1 LGHNA and CDR2 YSLEER. This CDR3 is built from 14 residues. This CDR3 is CASSQGTGRDEAFF. Written as DNA, the CDR3 is TGCGCCAGCAGCCAGGGGACAGGGAGAGATGAAGCTTTCTTT.